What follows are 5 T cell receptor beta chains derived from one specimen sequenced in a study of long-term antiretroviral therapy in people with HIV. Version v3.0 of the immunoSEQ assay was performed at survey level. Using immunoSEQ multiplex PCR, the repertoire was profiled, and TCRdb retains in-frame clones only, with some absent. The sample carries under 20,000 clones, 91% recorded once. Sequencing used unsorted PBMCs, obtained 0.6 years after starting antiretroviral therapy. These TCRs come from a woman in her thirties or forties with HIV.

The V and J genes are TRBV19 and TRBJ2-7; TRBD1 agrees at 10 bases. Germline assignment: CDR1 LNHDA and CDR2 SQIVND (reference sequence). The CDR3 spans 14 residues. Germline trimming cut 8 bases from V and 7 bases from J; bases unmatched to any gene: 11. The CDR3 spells CASSGTGVLGEQYF. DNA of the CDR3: TGTGCCAGTTCCGGGACAGGGGTTTTGGGAGAGCAGTACTTC. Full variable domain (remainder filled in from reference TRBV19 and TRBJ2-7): DGGITQSPKYLFRKEGQNVTLSCEQNLNHDAMYWYRQDPGQGLRLIYYSQIVNDFQKGDIAEGYSVSREKKESFPLTVTSAQKNPTAFYLCASSGTGVLGEQYFGPGTRLTVT.

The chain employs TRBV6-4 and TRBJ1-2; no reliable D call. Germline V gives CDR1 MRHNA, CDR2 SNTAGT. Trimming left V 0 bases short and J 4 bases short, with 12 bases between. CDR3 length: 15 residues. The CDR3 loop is CASSDSVDVSYGYTF. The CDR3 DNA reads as TGTGCCAGCAGTGACTCAGTAGACGTAAGCTATGGCTACACCTTC.

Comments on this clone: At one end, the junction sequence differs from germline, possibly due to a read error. The CDR3 reads CTSSSETGLAFF. For the CDR3, the DNA is TGTACCAGCAGCTCAGAGACAGGGCTAGCTTTCTTT. The V and J genes are TRBV7-9 and TRBJ1-1; 7 bases are shared with TRBD1. The CDR3 consists of 12 residues. Germline V gives CDR1 SEHNR, CDR2 FQNEAQ (reference sequence).

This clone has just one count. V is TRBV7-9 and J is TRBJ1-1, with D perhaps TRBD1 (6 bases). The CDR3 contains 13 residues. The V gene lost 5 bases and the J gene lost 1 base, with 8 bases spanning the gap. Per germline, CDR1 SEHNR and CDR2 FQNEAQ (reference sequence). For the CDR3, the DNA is TGTGCCAGCAGCGTACAGGGGAACACTGAAGCTTTCTTT. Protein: CASSVQGNTEAFF.

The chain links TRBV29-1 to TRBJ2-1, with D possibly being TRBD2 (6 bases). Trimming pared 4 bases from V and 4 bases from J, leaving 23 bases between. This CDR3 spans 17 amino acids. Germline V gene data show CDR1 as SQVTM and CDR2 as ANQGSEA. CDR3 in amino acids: CSVVGASGVGTYNEQFF. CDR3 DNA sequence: TGCAGCGTTGTTGGGGCATCGGGGGTGGGGACTTACAATGAGCAGTTCTTC.